There are many counts of the clone carrying this TCR beta chain. What it binds is not known. Individual cDNA molecules were tagged with unique molecular identifiers, the study reported. TCRdb used MiXCR to reprocess the 5' RACE reads, holding one entry per CDR3 protein. The sample comprises fewer than 60,000 distinct CDR3 sequences, roughly 8.8% of which are singletons, and about 15% rests with the top ten. The data originate from a study of early T cells in non-severe SARS-CoV-2 infection. Study summary: Bulk RNA taken from unsorted whole blood was sequenced, leaving chains unpaired.

CDR1 SQVTM and CDR2 ANQGSEA come from the germline V gene. This CDR3 region has 14 residues. Trimming stripped 2 bases from V and 2 bases from J, with 11 bases between. Findings and limits, study-wide: Anti-spike CD8 specificities were favored by VDJdb matching, whose results missed private and CD4 specificities.

This receptor was obtained from an adult who was a healthcare worker with PCR-confirmed SARS-CoV-2 infection or an uninfected control (not recorded which). The gene calls are TRBV29-1 and TRBJ2-3; no firm D call. The sequencing sample was made of whole blood. In DNA, the CDR3 is TGCAGCGTTGAACAACCCTCCGTCACAGATACGCAGTATTTT. Translation: CSVEQPSVTDTQYF.